This T cell receptor beta chain was profiled in a study of cytotoxic CD8 clonotypes in ibrutinib-treated CLL. Findings of the study overall: The study found baseline clonality above age-matched healthy donors, tracking circulating CD8+ T-cell counts. Ibrutinib response saw clonality rise, and progression saw it return toward baseline. On treatment, the uncommon public clonotypes contracted or remained stable.

The method was immunoSEQ multiplex PCR; TCRdb's version includes in-frame clones alone and lacks a portion of them. The repertoire holds about 30,000 clones, with approximately 57% as singletons. V lost 3 bases and J lost 8, with 16 bases in between. This CDR3 spans 15 amino acids. Germline loops: CDR1 MGHRA, CDR2 YSYEKL. On this clone: What it binds is not known.

This TCR was recovered from a human donor with chronic lymphocytic leukemia. The starting material was PBMCs, obtained before ibrutinib treatment. This chain links TRBV4-1 with TRBJ2-2; a weak D match, TRBD2 (6 bases). The CDR3, as DNA: TGCGCCAGCAGCCAGAGGAGGGAACCCCCGGGGGAGCTGTTTTTT. Residues: CASSQRREPPGELFF.